A selection of T cell receptor beta chains follows, all from one sample in a study of cytomegalovirus exposure and HLA in healthy donors. The protocol was immunoSEQ multiplex PCR, while the TCRdb copy is restricted to in-frame clones and leaves out a portion. Seen here are over 80,000 clones, 81% observed once, and the top ten hold under 5.5%. Sequenced sample: PBMCs. These TCRs come from a man between 35 and 55 years old in good health and CMV-seropositive. Both conserved end residues are part of each CDR3. The D gene is left open where the match is weak. Some rows mark clone size as missing; the rest say once, few, many or name a class of expanded clone.

J: TRBJ2-7; D: NA; size: NA; V: TRBV19; DNA: TGTGCCAGTAGGGACAGTCCTACAAGCGAGCAGTACTTC; CDR3: CASRDSPTSEQYF
J: TRBJ1-1; D: NA; size: NA; V: TRBV18; DNA: TGTGCCAGCTCTGAGGGCAAGGCCACTGAAGCTTTCTTT; CDR3: CASSEGKATEAFF
J: TRBJ2-1; D: NA; size: NA; V: TRBV7-9; DNA: TGTGCCAGCAGTCCTGGACAGTACAATGAGCAGTTCTTC; CDR3: CASSPGQYNEQFF
J: TRBJ2-3; D: TRBD2; size: NA; V: TRBV5-1; DNA: TGCGCCAGCAGCTCCGGGACTAGCGGGAGTTCGGATACGCAGTATTTT; CDR3: CASSSGTSGSSDTQYF
J: TRBJ2-4; D: TRBD2; size: NA; V: TRBV6-1; DNA: TGTGCCAGCAGTGAGGGACTACTAAAAAACATTCAGTACTTC; CDR3: CASSEGLLKNIQYF
J: TRBJ2-1; D: NA; size: few; V: TRBV6-5; DNA: TGTGCCAGCAGTTTTATAAAGGGGAATGAGCAGTTCTTC; CDR3: CASSFIKGNEQFF
J: TRBJ1-1; D: NA; size: NA; V: TRBV4-2; DNA: TGTGCCAGCAGCCAAGATGGGCAGGGAAGGACTGAAGCTTTCTTT; CDR3: CASSQDGQGRTEAFF
J: TRBJ2-1; D: TRBD2; size: NA; V: TRBV6-1; DNA: TGTGCCAGCAGTGAAAGGCTAGCGGGAGGGAGGTACAATGAGCAGTTCTTC; CDR3: CASSERLAGGRYNEQFF
J: TRBJ2-7; D: TRBD1; size: NA; V: TRBV7-8; DNA: TGTGCCAGCAGCCGTGACAGGGTAGGGGAGCAGTACTTC; CDR3: CASSRDRVGEQYF
J: TRBJ1-5; D: TRBD1; size: NA; V: TRBV4-1; DNA: TGCGCCAGCAGCCGGACAGGGCCCGGGGGCAATCAGCCCCAGCATTTT; CDR3: CASSRTGPGGNQPQHF
J: TRBJ1-4; D: NA; size: NA; V: TRBV4-1; DNA: TGCGCCAGCAGCCGGGGACTGTCGAATGAAAAACTGTTTTTT; CDR3: CASSRGLSNEKLFF
J: TRBJ2-7; D: TRBD2; size: NA; V: TRBV9; DNA: TGTGCCAGCAGCGCTAGCGGGAGCTCCCGGGGCGAGCAGTACTTC; CDR3: CASSASGSSRGEQYF
J: TRBJ2-7; D: NA; size: NA; V: TRBV5-1; DNA: TGCGCCAGCAGCCCTAGCGTCTACGAGCAGTACTTC; CDR3: CASSPSVYEQYF
J: TRBJ1-4; D: NA; size: NA; V: TRBV28; DNA: TGTGCCAGCAGTTTATCTAAAAAACTGTTTTTT; CDR3: CASSLSKKLFF
J: TRBJ2-1; D: NA; size: NA; V: TRBV9; DNA: TGTGCCAGCAGCGTAGACCCCGACAGAAGTGGGCAGTTCTTC; CDR3: CASSVDPDRSGQFF
J: TRBJ1-1; D: NA; size: NA; V: TRBV15; DNA: TGTGCCACCAGCATAACAGAGAACACTGAAGCTTTCTTT; CDR3: CATSITENTEAFF
J: TRBJ1-3; D: NA; size: NA; V: TRBV9; DNA: TGTGCCAGCAGCGTAGTGGGGGCATCAGGAAACACCATATATTTT; CDR3: CASSVVGASGNTIYF
J: TRBJ1-2; D: TRBD1; size: NA; V: TRBV27; DNA: TGTGCCAGCAGTTTATTTTTCCGGACAGGGGTCTATGGCTACACCTTC; CDR3: CASSLFFRTGVYGYTF
J: TRBJ1-6; D: NA; size: NA; V: TRBV6-5; DNA: TGTGCCAGCCGGAGGGAGCATAATTCACCCCTCCACTTT; CDR3: CASRREHNSPLHF
J: TRBJ1-2; D: NA; size: NA; V: TRBV9; DNA: TGTGCCAGCAGCGTAGGCAGGGGCGATAGGTATGGCTACACCTTC; CDR3: CASSVGRGDRYGYTF
J: TRBJ2-1; D: TRBD2; size: NA; V: TRBV7-2; DNA: TGTGCCAGCAGCTTAGCCCCTAGCGGGAGGGCCGGGGTCAGTGAGCAGTTCTTC; CDR3: CASSLAPSGRAGVSEQFF
J: TRBJ1-1; D: NA; size: NA; V: TRBV27; DNA: TGTGCCAGCAGTTTATCATCTTCGGGGGGAACTGAAGCTTTCTTT; CDR3: CASSLSSSGGTEAFF
J: TRBJ1-1; D: TRBD1; size: NA; V: TRBV6-9; DNA: TGTGCCAGCAGTTTATGGACAGGCAAGGGAAGAACCGCTTTCTTT; CDR3: CASSLWTGKGRTAFF
J: TRBJ1-1; D: NA; size: NA; V: TRBV6-1; DNA: TGTGCCAGCAAAAGAAACAGGGTGGTACCCCCTGAAACTTTCTTT; CDR3: CASKRNRVVPPETFF
J: TRBJ1-5; D: TRBD1; size: once; V: TRBV28; DNA: TGTGCCAGCCAAGGGACAGGGAGTATCGTTAGTCAGCCCCAGCATTTT; CDR3: CASQGTGSIVSQPQHF
J: TRBJ1-1; D: TRBD1; size: NA; V: TRBV10-2; DNA: TGCGCCAGCAGTGAGGCGGCAGGGGGTCGGGGCACTGAAGCTTTCTTT; CDR3: CASSEAAGGRGTEAFF
J: TRBJ1-1; D: TRBD1; size: NA; V: TRBV5-5; DNA: TGTGCCAGCAGCTGGACAGGGGGGAACACTGAAGCTTTCTTT; CDR3: CASSWTGGNTEAFF
J: TRBJ2-5; D: NA; size: NA; V: TRBV7-7; DNA: TGTGCCAGCAGCCTAGATGGGACATTTCAGACCCAGTACTTC; CDR3: CASSLDGTFQTQYF
J: TRBJ2-7; D: NA; size: NA; V: TRBV30; DNA: TGTGCCTGGACATACAGGAACTCCTACGAGCAGTACTTC; CDR3: CAWTYRNSYEQYF
J: TRBJ1-6; D: NA; size: NA; V: TRBV10-2; DNA: TGCGCCAGCAAGACAGAAGGAAATTCACCCCTCCACTTT; CDR3: CASKTEGNSPLHF
J: TRBJ1-1; D: NA; size: NA; V: TRBV9; DNA: TGTGCCAGCAGCCTAAGCAGGATAGACACTGAAGCTTTCTTT; CDR3: CASSLSRIDTEAFF
J: TRBJ1-1; D: NA; size: few; V: TRBV2; DNA: TGTGCCAGCAGTGAAGGGGGGGGTTGGGGACGAAACACTGAAGCTTTCTTT; CDR3: CASSEGGGWGRNTEAFF
J: TRBJ1-1; D: NA; size: once; V: TRBV6-5; DNA: TGTGCCAGCACAAGGTGGCAGGGGAGCACTGAAGCTTTCTTT; CDR3: CASTRWQGSTEAFF
J: TRBJ2-1; D: TRBD2; size: NA; V: TRBV6-1; DNA: TGTGCCAGCAGTGGGGCTAGCGGCGCGTCCAATGAGCAGTTCTTC; CDR3: CASSGASGASNEQFF
J: TRBJ2-1; D: TRBD1; size: NA; V: TRBV5-3; DNA: TGTGCCAGAAGATGCCGTGACAGGGCATACTACAATGAGCAGTTCTTC; CDR3: CARRCRDRAYYNEQFF
J: TRBJ1-2; D: NA; size: NA; V: TRBV4-2; DNA: TGTGCCAGCAGCCACACACCCCGGGATTATGGCTACACCTTC; CDR3: CASSHTPRDYGYTF
J: TRBJ1-3; D: NA; size: few; V: TRBV28; DNA: TGTGCCAGCAGTTTCACTGTCTCTGGAAACACCATATATTTT; CDR3: CASSFTVSGNTIYF
J: TRBJ2-7; D: TRBD2; size: NA; V: TRBV11-3; DNA: TGTGCCAGCAGCTCTAGCGGGACGAGGGAGCAGTACTTC; CDR3: CASSSSGTREQYF
J: TRBJ2-5; D: NA; size: few; V: TRBV28; DNA: TGTGCCAGCAGTTATGGGCAGGGTGGAGAGACCCAGTACTTC; CDR3: CASSYGQGGETQYF
J: TRBJ2-2; D: TRBD2; size: NA; V: TRBV4-2; DNA: TGTGCCAGCAGCCAAGTCAGCGGGGGGGCCCTCGGGGAGCTGTTTTTT; CDR3: CASSQVSGGALGELFF
J: TRBJ2-6; D: TRBD1; size: NA; V: TRBV5-6; DNA: TGTGCCAGCAGCCGCGGGACAGGGGGTAGCTCTGGGGCCAACGTCCTGACTTTC; CDR3: CASSRGTGGSSGANVLTF
J: TRBJ2-1; D: TRBD2; size: NA; V: TRBV7-2; DNA: TGTGCCAGCAGCTTAGTTGGGACTAGCACCAATGAGCAGTTCTTC; CDR3: CASSLVGTSTNEQFF
J: TRBJ2-2; D: TRBD2; size: NA; V: TRBV28; DNA: TGTGCCAGCACCCCCCGGCGGACTAGCGGGAGGAATCTACTCACCGGGGAGCTGTTTTTT; CDR3: CASTPRRTSGRNLLTGELFF